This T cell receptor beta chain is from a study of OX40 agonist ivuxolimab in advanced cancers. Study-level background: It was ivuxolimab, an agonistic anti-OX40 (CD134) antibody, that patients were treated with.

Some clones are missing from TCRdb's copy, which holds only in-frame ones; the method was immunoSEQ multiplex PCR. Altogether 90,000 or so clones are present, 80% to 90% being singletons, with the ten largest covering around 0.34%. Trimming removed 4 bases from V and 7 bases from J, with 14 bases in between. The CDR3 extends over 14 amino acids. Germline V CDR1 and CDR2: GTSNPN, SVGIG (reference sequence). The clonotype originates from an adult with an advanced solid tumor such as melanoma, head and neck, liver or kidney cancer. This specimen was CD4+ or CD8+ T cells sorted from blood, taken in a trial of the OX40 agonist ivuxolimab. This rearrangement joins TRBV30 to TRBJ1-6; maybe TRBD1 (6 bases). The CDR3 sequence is CAWTQLTGNSPLHF. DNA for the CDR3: TGTGCCTGGACTCAACTTACAGGGAATTCACCCCTCCACTTT.